One TCR beta chain is described in this entry. Its specificity is unknown. The sample is drawn from a study of shared clonotypes between healthy human individuals. Naive CD8 cells, CD45RO-negative and positively selected for CCR7, excluded terminally differentiated effector memory CD45RA+ cells. Findings of the study overall: In having few donors, the study represented limited genetic and exposure-history diversity. Naive subsets tended to show greater estimated richness than memory subsets.

The V gene's germline CDR1 is SNHLY and CDR2 FYNNEI. V shed 8 bases and J shed 0 bases, with 15 bases lying between them. The CDR3 extends over 15 amino acids. Method: immunoSEQ multiplex PCR; TCRdb's copy keeps in-frame clones and lacks some. The sample yields about 680,000 clones, 92% seen once. The chain recombines TRBV2 with TRBJ2-3, with D uncertain. The receptor was isolated from a man in his thirties or forties in good health. Specimen: naive CD8+ T cells sorted from blood. In DNA, the CDR3 is TGTGCCAGCCCCTTGCGGCGCGGAAGCACAGATACGCAGTATTTT. Protein product: CASPLRRGSTDTQYF. Full variable domain (remainder filled in from reference TRBV2 and TRBJ2-3): EPEVTQTPSHQVTQMGQEVILRCVPISNHLYFYWYRQILGQKVEFLVSFYNNEISEKSEIFDDQFSVERPDGSNFTLKIRSTKLEDSAMYFCASPLRRGSTDTQYFGPGTRLTVL.